The 5 T cell receptor beta chains in this list originate from one sample, sequenced in a study of T cell responses to AZD1222 COVID-19 vaccine. Some clones are missing from TCRdb's copy, which holds only in-frame ones; the method was immunoSEQ multiplex PCR. Of about 160,000 clones in the sample, roughly 90% were seen once. The sample in question was peripheral blood, obtained 28 days after the second AZD1222 dose. The receptors come from an adult who received the AZD1222 COVID-19 vaccine.

The chain employs TRBV11-2 and TRBJ2-7; D is ambiguous. Germline V lookup: CDR1 SGHAT, CDR2 FQNNGV. With 5 bases removed from V and 3 bases from J, the gap between germline ends came to 8 bases. The CDR3 covers 12 residues. The CDR3 region is CASSLPHYEQYF. CDR3 bases: TGTGCCAGCAGCCTACCCCACTACGAGCAGTACTTC.

V gene TRBV18 combines with J gene TRBJ2-3; no reliable D call. With 1 base removed from V and 0 bases from J, the gap between germline ends came to 8 bases. CDR3 length: 15 amino acids. In germline, CDR1 is KGHSH, CDR2 LQKENI. The CDR3 DNA follows: TGTGCCAGCTCACCACAGGGCGGTAGCACAGATACGCAGTATTTT. This encodes CASSPQGGSTDTQYF.

The chain is built from TRBV27 and TRBJ1-1; D is uncertain. Germline values: CDR1 MNHEY, CDR2 SMNVEV (reference sequence). The CDR3 is made up of 13 amino acids. V lost 5 bases and J lost 1, with 8 bases in between. The CDR3, as DNA: TGTGCCAGCAGTAGGAAAGGGAACACTGAAGCTTTCTTT. Amino acid sequence: CASSRKGNTEAFF.

The chain carries TRBV5-6 and TRBJ2-1; D gene ambiguous. V lost 2 bases to trimming and J lost 2 bases, with 11 bases between them. The CDR3 contains 15 residues. CDR1 is SGHDT and CDR2 is YYEEEE in the germline V gene. In DNA, the CDR3 is TGTGCCAGCAGCTTAAGGCGTCTCCCCTACAATGAGCAGTTCTTC. Residues: CASSLRRLPYNEQFF.

The V gene is TRBV13, the J gene TRBJ1-3, with D uncertain. The V end lost 4 bases, the J end lost 4 bases, and 8 bases lay between the germline ends. Germline CDR1 reads PRHDT; CDR2 reads FYEKMQ (reference sequence). The CDR3 extends over 13 amino acids. CDR3 amino acids: CASSSGEGNTIYF. DNA of the CDR3: TGTGCCAGCAGCTCTGGGGAGGGAAACACCATATATTTT.